Below are 21 T cell receptor beta chains sequenced from a single sample in a study of cytomegalovirus exposure and HLA in healthy donors. PCR involved 60 Vbeta and 13 Jbeta primers. The protocol was immunoSEQ multiplex PCR, while the TCRdb copy is restricted to in-frame clones and leaves out a portion. The sample has 150,000 to 200,000 clones, 68% seen once. Input material: PBMCs. Every receptor here comes from a man between 50 and 59 years old in good health and CMV-seronegative.

V and J are TRBV2 and TRBJ1-2, with D tentatively TRBD1 (6 bases). The V gene lost 4 bases and the J gene lost 4 bases, with 16 bases spanning the gap. This CDR3 contains 15 residues. CDR1 and CDR2 (germline): SNHLY, FYNNEI. The CDR3 is CASSAGQGQVYGYTF. The CDR3 DNA follows: TGTGCCAGCAGTGCCGGCCAGGGGCAGGTCTATGGCTACACCTTC.

The chain links TRBV9 to TRBJ1-3; 7 bases map to TRBD1. The V segment lost 5 bases and the J segment 0 bases; nucleotides outside the gene matches: 8. The length of the CDR3 is 16 residues. Germline CDR1 SGDLS, CDR2 YYNGEE. In DNA, the CDR3 is TGTGCCAGCAGTGATACAGGGGCCCTCTCTGGAAACACCATATATTTT. Protein product: CASSDTGALSGNTIYF.

This chain joins TRBV7-8 and TRBJ2-2; 8 bases line up with TRBD1. The V and J ends lost 8 bases and 5 bases, in that order; junction bases with no gene match: 13. The CDR3 totals 16 residues. The germline gives CDR1 SGHVS, CDR2 FQNEAQ. The CDR3 DNA is TGTGCCAGCCGTAATCAGGGGGCGTTGGGGACCGGGGAGCTGTTTTTT. Protein: CASRNQGALGTGELFF.

The rearrangement links TRBV19 to TRBJ1-1, with 7 bases matching TRBD1. CDR1 is LNHDA and CDR2 is SQIVND in the germline V gene (reference sequence). With 6 bases clipped from V and 2 bases from J, the junction kept 6 bases outside the gene matches. The CDR3 contains 14 residues. DNA for the CDR3: TGTGCCAGTAGCCCGACAGGGATAAACACTGAAGCTTTCTTT. This translates into CASSPTGINTEAFF.

The chain recombines TRBV7-2 with TRBJ2-7, with 13 bases matching TRBD2. Trimming at V came to 2 bases and at J to 6 bases, leaving 4 bases not matched to a gene. There are 15 residues in the CDR3. Germline V lookup: CDR1 SGHTA, CDR2 FQGNSA. The CDR3 reads CASSLTLAGGLEQYF. The CDR3 bases are TGTGCCAGCAGCTTAACACTAGCGGGGGGGCTCGAGCAGTACTTC.

This clone was observed a few times. This rearrangement joins TRBV6-6 to TRBJ2-7; 7 bases are shared with TRBD1. V shed 0 bases and J 1 base; nucleotides not matched to a gene: 3. Per the germline V gene, CDR1 is MNHNY and CDR2 is SVGAGI (reference sequence). This CDR3 comprises 15 residues. The CDR3 loop reads CASSYSAGGSYEQYF. The CDR3 DNA follows: TGTGCCAGCAGTTACTCGGCAGGGGGTTCCTACGAGCAGTACTTC.

The chain joins TRBV7-8 to TRBJ2-1; TRBD2 aligns across 8 bases. CDR3 length: 15 residues. In germline, CDR1 is SGHVS, CDR2 FQNEAQ. The J segment lost 0 bases and the V segment lost 7 bases, leaving 5 bases of the junction unmatched. CDR3 DNA sequence: TGTGCCAGCAAAGCGGGGGCCTCCTCCTACAATGAGCAGTTCTTC. It encodes CASKAGASSYNEQFF.

V gene TRBV7-3 combines with J gene TRBJ1-6, with a tentative D call TRBD1 (5 bases). CDR1 is SGHTA and CDR2 is FQGTGA in the germline V gene. This CDR3 contains 13 residues. Trimming pared 2 bases from V and 11 bases from J, leaving 10 bases between. The CDR3 is CASSLGGGAPLHF. The CDR3 DNA reads as TGTGCCAGCAGCTTAGGGGGGGGTGCACCCCTCCACTTT.

The chain carries TRBV6-4 and TRBJ2-3; 8 nucleotides line up with TRBD2. Germline trimming cut 4 bases from V and 3 bases from J; bases unmatched to any gene: 12. CDR3 length equals 17 residues. The V gene's germline CDR1 is MRHNA and CDR2 SNTAGT. This CDR3 is CASSARMTSAGTDTQYF. CDR3 bases: TGTGCCAGCAGTGCCCGAATGACTAGCGCGGGAACAGATACGCAGTATTTT.

The V call is TRBV7-8, the J call TRBJ2-5, with D perhaps TRBD2 (6 bases). The last part of the DNA fits TRBJ2-7 better; the J call may be wrong. The CDR3 length is 16 residues. The germline CDR1 and CDR2 sequences are SGHVS and FQNEAQ. CDR3 DNA sequence: TGTGCCAGCAGCTTAGGAGGAGGGGCGAATACCTACGAGCAGTACTTC. It yields the protein CASSLGGGANTYEQYF.

The chain links TRBV7-2 to TRBJ1-4; D ambiguous. CDR1 is SGHTA and CDR2 is FQGNSA in the germline V gene. This CDR3 is 16 amino acids long. Trimming shortened V by 4 bases and J by 0 bases, and 12 bases separated the two germline ends. The CDR3 DNA reads as TGTGCCAGCAGCTCCAGAGCAGGTGCAACTAATGAAAAACTGTTTTTT. Translation gives CASSSRAGATNEKLFF.

V and J are TRBV5-1 and TRBJ1-1; no clear D. This CDR3 region has 13 residues. In germline, CDR1 is SGHRS, CDR2 YFSETQ. V lost 5 bases and J lost 1, with 9 bases in between. DNA of the CDR3: TGCGCCAGCAGTCGGGAGGCGAACACTGAAGCTTTCTTT. Its protein product is CASSREANTEAFF. The variable domain in full, completed from reference TRBV5-1 and TRBJ1-1, reads KAGVTQTPRYLIKTRGQQVTLSCSPISGHRSVSWYQQTPGQGLQFLFEYFSETQRNKGNFPGRFSGRQFSNSRSEMNVSTLELGDSALYLCASSREANTEAFFGQGTRLTVV.

This sequence joins TRBV29-1 and TRBJ1-1, with a possible D match to TRBD1 (5 bases). From germline, CDR1 is SQVTM and CDR2 ANQGSEA. The CDR3 has 14 amino acids. V lost 2 bases to trimming and J lost 2 bases, with 12 bases between them. The CDR3 loop is CSVESGGGNTEAFF. CDR3 nucleotides: TGCAGCGTTGAATCGGGGGGAGGAAACACTGAAGCTTTCTTT.

The table lists this clone with a count of one. Likely a read error: the CDR3 ends without its conserved phenylalanine or tryptophan. CDR3 residues: CASSESLGRVYGYTL. The DNA of the CDR3 is TGTGCCAGCAGTGAATCGTTGGGCAGGGTGTATGGCTACACCCTC. The rearrangement uses TRBV6-1 and TRBJ1-2, with D perhaps matching TRBD1 (5 bases). The germline gives CDR1 MNHNS, CDR2 SASEGT. V shed 2 bases and J shed 5 bases, with 15 bases lying between them. The CDR3 sequence is 15 residues long.

This clone turned up a few times. The chain links TRBV7-3 to TRBJ1-2, with a weak D call TRBD1 (6 bases). The CDR3 totals 13 residues. Trimming left V 5 bases short and J 6 bases short, with 13 bases between. Germline loops: CDR1 SGHTA, CDR2 FQGTGA. In nucleotides, the CDR3 is TGTGCCAGCAGCCAAAGCGGGGGCAATGGCTACACCTTC. Its translation is CASSQSGGNGYTF.

The J gene is TRBJ2-3, the V gene TRBV5-6; TRBD1 aligns across 8 bases. The germline CDR1 and CDR2 sequences are SGHDT and YYEEEE. The CDR3 is made up of 15 amino acids. V lost 4 bases, J lost 2 bases, and 6 bases stayed unmatched. CDR3: CASSHRTGSTDTQYF. CDR3 nucleotides: TGTGCCAGCAGCCACCGGACAGGGTCCACAGATACGCAGTATTTT.

V gene TRBV10-3 combines with J gene TRBJ2-7; TRBD2 is a possible D gene (6 bases). This CDR3 comprises 18 residues. Germline loops: CDR1 ENHRY, CDR2 SYGVKD. V was clipped by 0 bases and J by 3 bases, with 21 bases between them. The CDR3 DNA is TGTGCCATCAGTGAGTCGAGGGGAATAGCGGAGACTAACTACGAGCAGTACTTC. It encodes CAISESRGIAETNYEQYF.

This chain links TRBV7-8 with TRBJ2-1; 12 bases line up with TRBD2. The CDR3 has 16 residues. With V trimmed by 5 bases and J by 6 bases, 8 bases remained unmatched. Germline CDR1 and CDR2: SGHVS and FQNEAQ. CDR3 in DNA: TGTGCCAGCAGCGACTCTAGCGGGGGGGCGGGCAATGAGCAGTTCTTC. It is translated as CASSDSSGGAGNEQFF.

The V call is TRBV19, the J call TRBJ1-5; 7 positions agree with TRBD1. The CDR3 extends over 16 amino acids. Germline CDR1 LNHDA, CDR2 SQIVND (reference sequence). The V and J ends lost 8 bases and 0 bases, in that order; junction bases with no gene match: 10. In DNA form, the CDR3 reads TGTGCCAGTGCGCAGGGGGAACCCTATAGCAATCAGCCCCAGCATTTT. Amino acid sequence: CASAQGEPYSNQPQHF.

This clone has just a few counts. The V call is TRBV7-6, the J call TRBJ2-7, with D unresolved. Trimming removed 5 bases from V and 7 bases from J, with 21 bases in between. The CDR3 loop spans 15 amino acids. Germline CDR1 and CDR2: SGHVS and FNYEAQ. The CDR3 is CASSVNPGTVGEQYF. The CDR3, as DNA: TGTGCCAGCAGCGTCAACCCAGGAACGGTTGGGGAGCAGTACTTC. The full variable domain, rest sourced from reference TRBV7-6 and TRBJ2-7, is GAGVSQSPRYKVTKRGQDVALRCDPISGHVSLYWYRQALGQGPEFLTYFNYEAQQDKSGLPNDRFSAERPEGSISTLTIQRTEQRDSAMYRCASSVNPGTVGEQYFGPGTRLTVT.

V gene TRBV19 combines with J gene TRBJ1-5; D possibly corresponds to TRBD1 (5 bases). The CDR3 runs 14 residues. Germline V gives CDR1 LNHDA, CDR2 SQIVND (reference sequence). Between the trimmed V and J ends, which lost 5 bases and 11 bases, there was a span of 19 bases. CDR3 protein: CASSLRQKQSAQHF. CDR3 coding DNA: TGTGCCAGTAGTCTCCGACAGAAGCAATCAGCCCAGCATTTT.